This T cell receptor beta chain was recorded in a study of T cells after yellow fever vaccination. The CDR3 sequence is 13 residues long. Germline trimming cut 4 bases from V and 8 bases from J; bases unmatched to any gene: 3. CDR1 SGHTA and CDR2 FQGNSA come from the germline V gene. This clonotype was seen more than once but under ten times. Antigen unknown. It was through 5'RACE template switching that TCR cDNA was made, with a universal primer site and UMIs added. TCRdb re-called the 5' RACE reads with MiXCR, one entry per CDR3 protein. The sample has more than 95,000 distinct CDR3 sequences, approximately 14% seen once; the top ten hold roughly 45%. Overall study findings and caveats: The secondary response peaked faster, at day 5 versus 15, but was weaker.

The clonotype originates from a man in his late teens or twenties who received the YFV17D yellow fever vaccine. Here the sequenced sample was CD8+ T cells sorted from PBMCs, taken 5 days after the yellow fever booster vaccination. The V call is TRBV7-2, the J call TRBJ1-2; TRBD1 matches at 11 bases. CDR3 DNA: TGTGCCAGCAGCTGGACAGGGGGCGAGGGCTACACCTTC. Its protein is CASSWTGGEGYTF.